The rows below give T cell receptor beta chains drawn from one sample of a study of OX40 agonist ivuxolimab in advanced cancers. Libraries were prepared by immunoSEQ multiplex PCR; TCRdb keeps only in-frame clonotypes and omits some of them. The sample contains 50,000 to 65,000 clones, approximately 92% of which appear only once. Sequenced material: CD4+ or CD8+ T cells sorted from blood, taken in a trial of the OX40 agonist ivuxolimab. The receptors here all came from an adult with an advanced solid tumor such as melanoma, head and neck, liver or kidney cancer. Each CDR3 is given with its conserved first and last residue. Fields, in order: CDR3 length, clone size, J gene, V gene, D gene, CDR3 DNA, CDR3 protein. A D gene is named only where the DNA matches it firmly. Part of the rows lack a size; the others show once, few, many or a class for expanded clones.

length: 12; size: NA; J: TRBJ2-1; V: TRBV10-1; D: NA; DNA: TGCGCCAGCAGTGAATGGGGCAATGAGCAGTTCTTC; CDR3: CASSEWGNEQFF
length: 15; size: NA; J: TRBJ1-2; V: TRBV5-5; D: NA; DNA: TGTGCCAGCAGCTTGGACGGGTCGTCTTGGGAAGGCTACACCTTC; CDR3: CASSLDGSSWEGYTF
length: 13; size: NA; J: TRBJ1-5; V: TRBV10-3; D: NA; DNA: TGTGCCATCAGTGAGAGGGACCGGATCGTCCAGCATTTT; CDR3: CAISERDRIVQHF
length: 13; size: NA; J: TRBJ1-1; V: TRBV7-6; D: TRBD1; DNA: TGTGCCAGCAGCCCAGGGGGGGGAGCTGAAGCTTTCTTT; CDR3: CASSPGGGAEAFF
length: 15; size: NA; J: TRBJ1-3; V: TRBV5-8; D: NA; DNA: TGTGCCAGCAGCTTGGACGCCACCTCTGGAAACACCATATATTTT; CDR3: CASSLDATSGNTIYF
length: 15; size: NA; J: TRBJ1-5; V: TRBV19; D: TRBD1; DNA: TGTGCCAGTAATATTAGGACAGGGAGCAATCAGCCCCAGCATTTT; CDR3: CASNIRTGSNQPQHF
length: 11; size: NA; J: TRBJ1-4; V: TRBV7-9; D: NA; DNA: TGTGCCAGCAGTGTTGAGGAAAAACTGTTTTTT; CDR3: CASSVEEKLFF
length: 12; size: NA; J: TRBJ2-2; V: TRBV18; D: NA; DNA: TGTGCCAGCTCACCGAACACCGGGGAGCTGTTTTTT; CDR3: CASSPNTGELFF
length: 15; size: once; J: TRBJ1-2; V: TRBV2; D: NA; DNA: TGTGCCAGCAGTGTGTCGGCAGCCCAACCCTATGGCTACGCCTTC; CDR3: CASSVSAAQPYGYAF
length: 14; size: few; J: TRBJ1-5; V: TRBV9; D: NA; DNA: TGTGCCAGCAGCGCCGACAGTGCGTATCAGCCCCAGCATTTT; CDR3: CASSADSAYQPQHF
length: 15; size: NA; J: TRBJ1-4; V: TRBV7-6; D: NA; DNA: TGTGCCAGCAGCTTAACAGACGACAGGAATGAAAAACTGTTTTTT; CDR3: CASSLTDDRNEKLFF
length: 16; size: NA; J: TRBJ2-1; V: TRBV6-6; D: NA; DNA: TGTGCCAGCAGTTACCCCCAACCCCCGACTCGGAATGAGCAGTTCTTC; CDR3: CASSYPQPPTRNEQFF
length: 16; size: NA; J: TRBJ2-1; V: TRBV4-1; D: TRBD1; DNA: TGCGCCAGCAGCCCCCGGGACAGGGGTTTCAACAATGAGCAGTTCTTC; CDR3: CASSPRDRGFNNEQFF
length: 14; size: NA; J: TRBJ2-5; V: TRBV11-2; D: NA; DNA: TGTGCCAGCAGCCCCGCCCCTACCCAGGAGACCCAGTACTTC; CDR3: CASSPAPTQETQYF
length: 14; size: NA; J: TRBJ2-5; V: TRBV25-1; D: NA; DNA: TGTGCCAGCAGTGAATTTTCCAGAGAAGAGACCCAGTACTTC; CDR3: CASSEFSREETQYF
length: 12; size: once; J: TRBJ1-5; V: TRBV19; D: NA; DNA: TGTGCCAGTAGTTGGTGGGGTCAGCCCCAGCATTTT; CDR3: CASSWWGQPQHF
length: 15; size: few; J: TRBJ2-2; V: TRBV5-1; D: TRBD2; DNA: TGCGCCAGCAGCTTTTCGGCGGGGGGCACCGGGGAGCTGTTTTTT; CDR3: CASSFSAGGTGELFF
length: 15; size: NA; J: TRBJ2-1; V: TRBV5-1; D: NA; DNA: TGCGCCAGCAGCTTGACAGGGCCTCACTACAATGAGCAGTTCTTC; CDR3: CASSLTGPHYNEQFF
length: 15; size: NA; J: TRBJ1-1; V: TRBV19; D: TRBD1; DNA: TGTGCCAATAACCAGGACAGGGGGTCGTTGACTGAAGCTTTCTTT; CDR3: CANNQDRGSLTEAFF
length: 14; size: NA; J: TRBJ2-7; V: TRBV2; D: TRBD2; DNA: TGTGCCAGCAGTCCACGACTAGCGCAATACGAGCAGTACTTC; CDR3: CASSPRLAQYEQYF
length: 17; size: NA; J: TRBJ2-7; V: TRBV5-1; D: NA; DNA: TGCGCCAGCAGCTTGGAACCGGTACAGTCCTTAGCGAGCGAGCAGTACTTC; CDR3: CASSLEPVQSLASEQYF
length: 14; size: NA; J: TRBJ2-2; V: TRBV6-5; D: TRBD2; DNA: TGTGCCAGCAGTTACGGGGGGGTCACCGGGGAGCTGTTTTTT; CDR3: CASSYGGVTGELFF
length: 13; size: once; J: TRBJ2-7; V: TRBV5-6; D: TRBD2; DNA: TGTGCCAGCAGCTTGAGCGCGGGAGTTGAGCAGTACTTC; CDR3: CASSLSAGVEQYF
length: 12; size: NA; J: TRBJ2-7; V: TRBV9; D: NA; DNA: TGTGCCAGCAGTGCCACCCCCTACGAGCAGTACTTC; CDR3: CASSATPYEQYF
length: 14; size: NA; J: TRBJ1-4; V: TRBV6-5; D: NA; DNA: TGTGCCAGCAGTTACAGCGCAACTAATGAAAAACTGTTTTTT; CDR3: CASSYSATNEKLFF
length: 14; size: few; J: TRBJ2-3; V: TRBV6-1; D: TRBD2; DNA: TGTGCCAGCGCTAGCGGGGCTAGCACAGATACGCAGTATTTT; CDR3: CASASGASTDTQYF